These 20 T cell receptor beta chains originate from one sample sequenced in a study of shared clonotypes between healthy human individuals. Sequenced by immunoSEQ multiplex PCR; TCRdb stores in-frame clones only, minus some. This sample has about 2.3 million clones; less than 95% occur once, and the top ten carry around 0.4%. Sequencing was carried out using naive CD4+ T cells from PBMCs. Regarding subset: CD45RA+ positively selected. These receptors all come from a man between 18 and 35 years old in good health. Some clones in this sample may be carry-over from other donors' samples.

The chain combines TRBV4-3 with TRBJ2-1; 7 bases are shared with TRBD2. The V segment lost 4 bases and the J segment 6 bases; nucleotides outside the gene matches: 6. Germline assignment: CDR1 LGHNA and CDR2 YSLEER. The CDR3 extends over 14 amino acids. The CDR3 here is CASSPQTSFNEQFF. In nucleotides, the CDR3 is TGCGCCAGCAGCCCCCAGACTAGCTTCAATGAGCAGTTCTTC.

The chain employs TRBV7-9 and TRBJ2-1; the match to TRBD2 covers 12 bases. V trimming: 4 bases; J trimming: 15 bases; junction bases outside the gene matches: 13. CDR1 is SEHNR and CDR2 is FQNEAQ in the germline V gene (reference sequence). This CDR3 spans 15 amino acids. CDR3: CASSYPGRTSGTSFF. The CDR3 nucleotides read TGTGCCAGCAGCTACCCAGGCCGGACTAGCGGGACCTCGTTCTTC.

This clone came up once. This rearrangement joins TRBV6-6 to TRBJ2-2, with D unclear. The length of the CDR3 is 13 residues. Germline V CDR1 and CDR2: MNHNY, SVGAGI (reference sequence). Between the trimmed V and J ends, which lost 0 bases and 7 bases, there was a span of 6 bases. In nucleotides, the CDR3 is TGTGCCAGCAGTTACTCGTTTGTCGGGGAGCTGTTTTTT. Its protein product is CASSYSFVGELFF.

This chain links TRBV14 with TRBJ2-1, with 8 positions matching TRBD2. The germline CDR1 and CDR2 sequences are SGHDN and FVKESK. V dropped 4 bases and J dropped 5; count of bases not matched to a gene: 4. The CDR3 extends over 14 amino acids. Here the CDR3 DNA reads TGTGCCAGCAGCCCCGGGACTAGAGACAATGAGCAGTTCTTC. Encoded protein: CASSPGTRDNEQFF.

CDR3 sequence (DNA): TGCGCCAGCAGCTTGGAAGGTCTGGGGGCGGGTGAAAAACTGTTTTTT. Its protein product is CASSLEGLGAGEKLFF. This rearrangement joins TRBV5-1 to TRBJ1-4; tentatively, D is TRBD1 (6 bases). Germline loops: CDR1 SGHRS, CDR2 YFSETQ. This CDR3 is 16 amino acids long. V was cut by 0 bases and J by 7 bases, with 16 bases left in between.

The rearrangement joins TRBV5-6 to TRBJ2-2; TRBD2 aligns across 14 bases. Germline lookup yields CDR1 SGHDT and CDR2 YYEEEE. With V trimmed by 4 bases and J by 6 bases, 5 bases remained unmatched. CDR3 length: 16 amino acids. The CDR3 here is CASSRGTSGSPGELFF. CDR3 DNA: TGTGCCAGCAGCCGGGGGACTAGCGGGAGCCCCGGGGAGCTGTTTTTT.

J is TRBJ2-1 and V is TRBV7-3; TRBD2 matches 7 bases. This CDR3 comprises 16 residues. Per the germline V gene, CDR1 is SGHTA and CDR2 is FQGTGA. Losses at the gene ends were 3 bases for V and 0 bases for J; bases not matched to a gene: 5. CDR3 in DNA: TGTGCCAGCAGCTTTGTCAGGACTAGCTCCTACAATGAGCAGTTCTTC. Translated: CASSFVRTSSYNEQFF.

The chain carries TRBV7-8 and TRBJ2-1; 10 nucleotides line up with TRBD2. CDR1 SGHVS and CDR2 FQNEAQ come from the germline V gene. The CDR3 has 15 residues. Trimming cost V 3 bases and J 9 bases; bases outside gene matches: 8. CDR3 loop: CASSFRTSGGGEQFF. The CDR3 bases are TGTGCCAGCAGCTTCCGGACTAGCGGCGGTGGTGAGCAGTTCTTC. The full variable domain, its missing parts supplied by reference TRBV7-8 and TRBJ2-1, is GAGVSQSPRYKVAKRGQDVALRCDPISGHVSLFWYQQALGQGPEFLTYFQNEAQLDKSGLPSDRFFAERPEGSVSTLKIQRTQQEDSAVYLCASSFRTSGGGEQFFGPGTRLTVL.

The chain joins TRBV29-1 to TRBJ2-1; TRBD1 matches at 10 bases. CDR1 is SQVTM and CDR2 is ANQGSEA in the germline V gene. The CDR3 is 12 amino acids. V lost 4 bases, J lost 9 bases, and 3 bases stayed unmatched. The CDR3 region is CSVGTGGSEQFF. DNA of the CDR3: TGCAGCGTTGGGACAGGGGGGAGTGAGCAGTTCTTC.

The CDR3 protein is CASSLGLAGGADTQYF. CDR3 nucleotide sequence: TGTGCCAGCAGTTTGGGACTAGCGGGAGGAGCAGATACGCAGTATTTT. The chain uses TRBV7-9 and TRBJ2-3; 15 positions match TRBD2. The J segment lost 4 bases and the V segment lost 6 bases, leaving 5 bases of the junction unmatched. The CDR3 is 16 amino acids. CDR1 SEHNR and CDR2 FQNEAQ come from the germline V gene (reference sequence). The full variable domain, its missing parts supplied by reference TRBV7-9 and TRBJ2-3, is DTGVSQNPRHKITKRGQNVTFRCDPISEHNRLYWYRQTLGQGPEFLTYFQNEAQLEKSRLLSDRFSAERPKGSFSTLEIQRTEQGDSAMYLCASSLGLAGGADTQYFGPGTRLTVL.

This clone occurred once. V gene TRBV28 combines with J gene TRBJ2-7, with 7 positions matching TRBD2. The CDR3 consists of 15 residues. Germline V gives CDR1 MDHEN, CDR2 SYDVKM. The V and J ends lost 5 bases and 2 bases, in that order; junction bases with no gene match: 9. The CDR3 loop is CASSHGGRGTYEQYF. The CDR3, as DNA: TGTGCCAGCAGTCATGGCGGGAGAGGGACCTACGAGCAGTACTTC.

A few counts support this clone. The sample carries other DNA sequences with the same CDR3. CDR3 nucleotide sequence: TGTGCCAGCAGTGTCTCCTACGAGCAGTACTTC. Translating it yields CASSVSYEQYF. J is TRBJ2-7 and V is TRBV6-1; D gene unclear. Germline V CDR1 and CDR2: MNHNS, SASEGT. Trimming stripped 4 bases from V and 0 bases from J, with 1 base between. The length of the CDR3 is 11 residues.

This chain links TRBV9 with TRBJ1-4; no firm D call. Germline lookup yields CDR1 SGDLS and CDR2 YYNGEE. The CDR3 loop spans 15 amino acids. Deletions cut 0 bases from V and 10 bases from J, with 16 bases between. The CDR3 DNA sequence: TGTGCCAGCAGCGTAGAGCCGGTGGGAGGAGGAAAACTGTTTTTT. Translating gives CASSVEPVGGGKLFF.

CDR3 region: CASSVGPRDTQYF. Here the CDR3 DNA reads TGTGCCAGCAGCGTAGGCCCAAGAGATACGCAGTATTTT. The chain carries TRBV9 and TRBJ2-3; D gene ambiguous. V lost 0 bases to trimming and J lost 5 bases, with 7 bases between them. The CDR3 has 13 residues. The germline gives CDR1 SGDLS, CDR2 YYNGEE.

The V call is TRBV7-6, the J call TRBJ1-3; perhaps TRBD1 as D (6 bases). This CDR3 is 17 amino acids long. V lost 2 bases, J lost 0 bases, and 14 bases lay in between. Germline V gives CDR1 SGHVS, CDR2 FNYEAQ. CDR3 nucleotides: TGTGCCAGCAGCTTAATGTGGTGGGGGGCCTCTGGAAACACCATATATTTT. Translating gives CASSLMWWGASGNTIYF.

This chain connects TRBV25-1 to TRBJ2-1; D not resolved. The V gene lost 3 bases and the J gene lost 9 bases, with 9 bases spanning the gap. Germline V gene data show CDR1 as MGHDK and CDR2 as SYGVNS. The CDR3 contains 12 residues. CDR3 DNA sequence: TGTGCCAGCAGTGAGCCCCTTAGTGAGCAGTTCTTC. It codes for CASSEPLSEQFF.

On this clone itself: The same CDR3 arises from other DNA sequences in this sample as well. The chain recombines TRBV18 with TRBJ2-7, with D unclear. Looked up from germline, CDR1 is KGHSH and CDR2 is LQKENI. This CDR3 is 14 amino acids long. V dropped 0 bases and J dropped 0 bases, with 6 bases sitting between them. The CDR3 protein is CASSPPRSSYEQYF. DNA of the CDR3: TGTGCCAGCTCACCACCACGGAGCTCCTACGAGCAGTACTTC.

This clone was picked up a small number of times. This specimen includes other DNA sequences encoding the same CDR3. The gene calls are TRBV18 and TRBJ1-1; tentative D call: TRBD1 (5 bases). This CDR3 spans 13 amino acids. V was shortened by 6 bases and J by 0 bases, with 8 bases between the two germline ends. Germline-derived CDR1 and CDR2 are KGHSH and LQKENI. The CDR3 loop reads CASSPGMNTEAFF. CDR3 nucleotides: TGTGCCAGCTCTCCAGGGATGAACACTGAAGCTTTCTTT.

The chain combines TRBV4-1 with TRBJ2-4; the match to TRBD2 covers 7 bases. Germline CDR1 is MGHRA and CDR2 is YSYEKL. This CDR3 has 15 amino acids. J was trimmed by 8 bases and V by 5 bases; bases with no gene match: 12. Here the CDR3 reads CASSYLSSGRDIQYF. DNA of the CDR3: TGCGCCAGCAGCTATCTCTCTAGCGGACGGGACATTCAGTACTTC.

The V call is TRBV12-5, the J call TRBJ2-2; D not certain. Per the germline V gene, CDR1 is LGHNT and CDR2 is FRNRAP. The CDR3 has 14 amino acids. The germline V and J ends were trimmed by 8 bases and 4 bases, with 14 bases remaining between them. The CDR3 region is CASRPARGTGELFF. The CDR3 nucleotides read TGTGCTAGTCGTCCGGCGCGAGGCACCGGGGAGCTGTTTTTT.